This TCR beta chain emerged from a study of blood T cell repertoires in COVID-19 (dated by TCRdb to about 2020). General notes on the study: Samples from collaborators originated in the United States, Italy and Spain and spanned both the acute and convalescent phases of COVID-19. A de-identified subject ID, COVID-19 status, age in years and sex were almost always included in the sample metadata. Deeply sampled blood TCRbeta repertoires from subjects exposed to, actively infected with, or recovered from COVID-19 were included in the dataset. The material from the prospective study consisted of cDNA or gDNA derived from T cells, B-cell-depleted T cells, or PBMCs. The repertoires were made available in a free public database intended to serve as a resource for research on the immune response to SARS-CoV-2. Where HLA class I and class II types were available, the types were taken from metadata supplied by the sample provider, not from assay-based typing. The samples were drawn from two sources: the first 160 participants of the ongoing ImmuneRACE study, and 950 to 1,500 subjects contributed by 6 global collaborators.

V loses 3 bases, J loses 2 bases, and the germline ends lie 16 bases apart. The CDR3 numbers 15 residues from cysteine through phenylalanine. Kept here is only the CDR3 DNA, which spans 45 bases and is read in frame from base 1. Via the germline V gene (reference sequence), CDR1 is DFQATT and CDR2 SNEGSKA. Participants in the prospective study were enrolled through a virtual design, were aged 18 to 89 years, and lived in roughly 24 United States geographic areas. In the prospective study, participants were assigned to cohorts based on the clinical history participants reported in a screening survey and a study questionnaire. In the prospective study, mobile phlebotomists collected whole blood, serum and a nasopharyngeal or oropharyngeal swab from each participant. Additional blood draws and questionnaires over an approximately 2-month period could optionally be provided by prospective study participants. Before DNA extraction, blood samples from the prospective study were shipped at room temperature or frozen.

As regards this clone: Its recognized antigen is unknown. The record has no base qualities; no much larger clone is one base away.

TCRbeta CDR3 regions were amplified from genomic DNA by means of the immunoSEQ Assay, a bias-controlled multiplex PCR. For the original study's pipeline: The number of nucleated cells in each sample was estimated by amplification of reference gene primers within the assay. Sequence reads were collapsed and filtered to measure the absolute abundance of every unique TCRbeta CDR3 rearrangement. Productive Simpson clonality was computed per sample as the square root of Simpson's diversity index over productive rearrangements. The source is immuneACCESS, and TCRdb retained only in-frame sequences with V and J called. Part of the clones is not carried over; for the studies checked, unresolved V genes explain less than half of this, and the remainder is unexplained. That table gives V, J and clone size, and the DNA gave D and trimming. The sample records about 200,000 clones, 82% of which are singletons. Approximately 4.7% of the sample goes to the ten largest clones.

Findings and caveats that apply to the study as a whole: The amount of clinical and demographic metadata varied by source and participant and was provided uncurated.

Rearrangement joined TRBV20-1 to TRBJ1-2; possibly the D gene is TRBD1, per 6 matching bases. The sequence was obtained from a woman in her fifties or sixties with acute COVID-19. Sequenced: PBMCs or T cells enriched from blood (not recorded which). The nucleotides read TGCAGTGCTAGTAACACCTACAGGGCCAACTATGGCTACACCTTC. Its translation is CSASNTYRANYGYTF.